One and the same sample provided the 17 T cell receptor beta chains below, sequenced in a study of T cells in Graves' hyperthyroidism and ophthalmopathy. RNA transcripts gave rise to amplified TCR beta CDR3 regions. HTBI primers drove first-round RT-PCR of the TCR CDR3. TCRdb fed the multiplex PCR reads into MiXCR, producing one record per CDR3 protein. The sample records 550,000 to 800,000 distinct CDR3 sequences, 17% being singletons. Sequencing was done on a sample of blood. These receptors came from a man over 45 with Graves' hyperthyroidism.

The rearrangement joins TRBV7-9 to TRBJ2-1, with D perhaps matching TRBD2 (5 bases). Deletions cut 4 bases from V and 6 bases from J, with 22 bases between. The CDR3 contains 17 residues. Germline V lookup: CDR1 SEHNR, CDR2 FQNEAQ (reference sequence). CDR3 sequence: CASSSFGRDDFFNEQFF. DNA for the CDR3: TGTGCCAGCAGCTCCTTCGGTCGGGATGATTTTTTCAATGAGCAGTTCTTC.

This clonotype was seen a handful of times. J is TRBJ1-1 and V is TRBV4-1; D perhaps matches TRBD1 (6 bases). Germline V lookup: CDR1 MGHRA, CDR2 YSYEKL. The CDR3 totals 13 residues. Trimming took off 3 bases at V and 5 bases at J, with 10 bases between the two ends. Written as DNA, the CDR3 is TGCGCCAGCAGCCACGCAGGGGAGACTGAAGCTTTCTTT. Amino acid sequence: CASSHAGETEAFF.

This clonotype was seen ten or more times. V gene TRBV19 combines with J gene TRBJ1-5; TRBD1 might be the D (5 bases). This CDR3 region has 14 residues. The V end lost 3 bases, the J end lost 7 bases, and 13 bases lay between the germline ends. Germline V gene lookup returns CDR1 LNHDA and CDR2 SQIVND (reference sequence). The CDR3 reads CASSIGAAGQPQHF. The CDR3 nucleotides are TGTGCCAGTAGTATTGGGGCCGCGGGACAGCCCCAGCATTTT.

The chain is built from TRBV7-9 and TRBJ2-7; 10 bases are a match to TRBD2. This CDR3 region has 15 residues. CDR1 is SEHNR and CDR2 is FQNEAQ in the germline V gene (reference sequence). V shed 5 bases and J 5 bases; nucleotides not matched to a gene: 9. The CDR3 region is CASSIGLAVVNEQYF. The CDR3 nucleotides read TGTGCCAGCAGCATTGGACTAGCGGTTGTGAACGAGCAGTACTTC. The whole variable domain, remainder taken from reference TRBV7-9 and TRBJ2-7, is DTGVSQNPRHKITKRGQNVTFRCDPISEHNRLYWYRQTLGQGPEFLTYFQNEAQLEKSRLLSDRFSAERPKGSFSTLEIQRTEQGDSAMYLCASSIGLAVVNEQYFGPGTRLTVT.

This clonotype came up many times. This chain connects TRBV5-4 to TRBJ2-3; the D call may be TRBD1 or TRBD2 (5 bases each). This CDR3 has 16 residues. V shed 6 bases and J shed 2 bases, with 19 bases lying between them. The germline CDR1 and CDR2 sequences are SGHNT and YYREEE (reference sequence). The CDR3 nucleotides read TGTGCCAGCACCCTAGCCTCGAAGGGGCCCACAGATACGCAGTATTTT. Translated, it gives CASTLASKGPTDTQYF.

The sample holds many counts of this clonotype. One end of the junction varies from germline; a read error may be responsible. The rearrangement links TRBV6-1 to TRBJ1-2; the match to TRBD1 covers 11 bases. The germline V gene encodes CDR1 MNHNS and CDR2 SASEGT. The CDR3 runs to 15 residues. CDR3 in amino acids: CASREGTGGNYGYTF. In DNA, the CDR3 is TGTGCCAGCAGAGAAGGGACAGGGGGGAACTATGGCTACACCTTC.

The chain uses TRBV7-8 and TRBJ2-5; 8 positions agree with TRBD1. V shed 6 bases and J 3 bases; nucleotides not matched to a gene: 15. CDR3 length: 17 residues. CDR1 is SGHVS and CDR2 is FQNEAQ in the germline V gene. The CDR3, as DNA: TGTGCCAGCAGGTCCGGGACAGGTTTGATTGTGGAAGAGACCCAGTACTTC. Encoded protein: CASRSGTGLIVEETQYF.

The table lists this clonotype with many counts. The V and J genes are TRBV28 and TRBJ1-2; 8 nucleotides line up with TRBD1. The V and J ends lost 6 bases and 7 bases, in that order; junction bases with no gene match: 7. The CDR3 contains 13 residues. Germline values: CDR1 MDHEN, CDR2 SYDVKM. The CDR3 region is CASRDPGGRGYTF. Here the CDR3 DNA reads TGTGCCAGCAGGGACCCAGGGGGCCGTGGCTACACCTTC.

This clonotype appeared many times. The genes are TRBV6-2 or TRBV6-3 and TRBJ2-1; 7 bases align to TRBD2. Germline V gives CDR1 MNHEY, CDR2 SVGEGT. The CDR3 has 15 amino acids. With V trimmed by 4 bases and J by 3 bases, 6 bases remained unmatched. CDR3 coding DNA: TGTGCCAGCAGTTTGGGCGGGGGAGGCTACAATGAGCAGTTCTTC. Translating it yields CASSLGGGGYNEQFF.

This clonotype was detected ten times or more. J is TRBJ1-6 and V is TRBV6-2 or TRBV6-3, with 12 bases that match TRBD1. The J segment lost 10 bases and the V segment lost 2 bases, leaving 3 bases of the junction unmatched. Germline CDR1 reads MNHEY; CDR2 reads SVGEGT. There are 15 residues in the CDR3. The DNA for the CDR3 is TGTGCCAGCAGTTACGCGGGACAGGGGGCCTCACCCCTCCACTTT. It yields the protein CASSYAGQGASPLHF.

The table lists this clonotype with many counts. J is TRBJ2-3 and V is TRBV10-2; 10 bases are shared with TRBD2. The germline V gene has CDR1 WSHSY and CDR2 SAAADI. This CDR3 is 14 amino acids long. The ends lost 2 bases at V and 7 bases at J; junction bases unmatched: 3. The CDR3 here is CASSETSGINTQYF. The DNA of the CDR3 is TGCGCCAGCAGTGAGACTAGCGGGATAAATACGCAGTATTTT.

This clonotype showed up many times. V usage is TRBV10-3 and J usage is TRBJ1-3, with 8 bases aligning to TRBD1. The CDR3 totals 14 residues. Germline CDR1 reads ENHRY; CDR2 reads SYGVKD. Trimming at V came to 7 bases and at J to 4 bases, leaving 6 bases not matched to a gene. The CDR3 protein is CAITATGAGNTIYF. The CDR3 bases are TGTGCCATCACTGCGACAGGGGCAGGAAACACCATATATTTT.

The V call is TRBV30, the J call TRBJ2-2; no firm D call. This CDR3 has 13 amino acids. The V gene lost 2 bases and the J gene lost 1 base, with 5 bases spanning the gap. Germline V lookup: CDR1 GTSNPN, CDR2 SVGIG (reference sequence). CDR3 in DNA: TGTGCCTGGAGTCTCGGGAACACCGGGGAGCTGTTTTTT. Translating gives CAWSLGNTGELFF. Variable domain in full (rest from reference TRBV30 and TRBJ2-2): SQTIHQWPATLVQPVGSPLSLECTVEGTSNPNLYWYRQAAGRGLQLLFYSVGIGQISSEVPQNLSASRPQDRQFILSSKKLLLSDSGFYLCAWSLGNTGELFFGEGSRLTVL.

This chain connects TRBV19 to TRBJ2-7; the D gene is possibly TRBD2 (5 bases). V lost 6 bases and J lost 2, with 23 bases in between. Germline V gives CDR1 LNHDA, CDR2 SQIVND (reference sequence). The CDR3 consists of 17 residues. The CDR3 region is CASSQISLLDNPYEQYF. CDR3 DNA sequence: TGTGCCAGTAGCCAGATATCTCTACTAGACAATCCCTACGAGCAGTACTTC.

The chain employs TRBV5-4 and TRBJ2-1; D perhaps matches TRBD1 (7 bases). Trimming removed 0 bases at V and 4 bases at J, with 11 bases between. The CDR3 sequence is 15 residues long. The germline gives CDR1 SGHNT, CDR2 YYREEE (reference sequence). The CDR3 DNA reads as TGTGCCAGCAGCTTGGACCAGGGGGGTTACAATGAGCAGTTCTTC. Residues: CASSLDQGGYNEQFF.

V and J are TRBV6-1 and TRBJ2-6; D is unclear. Trimming cost V 7 bases and J 0 bases, with 4 bases left between them. CDR3 length: 13 amino acids. Germline-derived CDR1 and CDR2 are MNHNS and SASEGT. The CDR3 here is CASKVSGANVLTF. The CDR3 DNA reads TGTGCCAGCAAGGTCTCTGGGGCCAACGTCCTGACTTTC.

This clonotype was seen many times. The V call is TRBV30, the J call TRBJ1-1; no clear D gene. This CDR3 region has 14 residues. V was pared by 3 bases and J by 0 bases, with 11 bases between. Germline lookup yields CDR1 GTSNPN and CDR2 SVGIG (reference sequence). CDR3 residues: CAWRGRIMNTEAFF. CDR3 bases: TGTGCCTGGAGAGGACGGATTATGAACACTGAAGCTTTCTTT.